This TCR beta chain emerged from a study of T cell repertoires in cytomegalovirus infection. At the level of the study: CMV epitopes used comprised recently identified HLA-C-restricted ones and well-studied HLA-B-restricted ones.

Using its own MiXCR run on the reads, TCRdb lists one record per CDR3 protein. The table lists more than 250,000 distinct CDR3 sequences, 20% to 25% of them singletons. This clonotype appeared a few times. Its specificity is unknown. The CDR3 consists of 18 residues. V lost 0 bases and J lost 4; bases outside the gene matches: 8. Germline CDR1 and CDR2: MGHRA and YSYEKL. The TCR sequence derives from a human donor in good health (CMV status not recorded). Some clones in this sample may be carry-over from other donors' samples. Material: cultured PBMCs, obtained from culture after CMV antigen stimulation. The rearrangement links TRBV4-1 to TRBJ2-3, with 12 bases lining up with TRBD2. The chain's CDR3 is CASSQDRLAGVASDTQYF. CDR3 nucleotides: TGCGCCAGCAGCCAAGATCGACTAGCGGGAGTAGCATCAGATACGCAGTATTTT.